These 9 T cell receptor beta chains were all obtained from the same sample, sequenced in a study of breast tumors, draining lymph nodes, adjacent tissues. TCRdb re-derived calls from the multiplex PCR reads in MiXCR, one entry per CDR3 protein. The sample carries some 130,000 distinct CDR3 sequences, 20% to 25% recorded once. Axillary draining lymph nodes of breast cancer patients supplied the node samples. Sequencing input: axillary lymph node tissue. These receptors came from a female donor with breast cancer. Some clones in this sample may be carry-over from other donors' samples.

This clonotype appeared many times. The V and J genes are TRBV7-9 and TRBJ2-1, with 7 bases lining up with TRBD2. Germline V CDR1 and CDR2: SEHNR, FQNEAQ (reference sequence). This CDR3 comprises 12 residues. Trimming took 4 bases from V and 13 from J; bases not matched to a gene: 7. The CDR3 DNA is TGTGCCAGCAGCTCAACTAGCGAGGCCCAGTTCTTC. Amino acid sequence: CASSSTSEAQFF.

A note on this clonotype: One end of the junction is discordant with germline, which a read error may explain. The chain recombines TRBV19 with TRBJ2-3; a possible D gene is TRBD1 (6 bases). The germline V gene has CDR1 LNHDA and CDR2 SQIVND (reference sequence). CDR3 length: 17 amino acids. CDR3 residues: CASSLNRDTYVSDMQYF. In nucleotides, the CDR3 is TGTGCCAGCAGCTTGAACCGGGACACGTACGTGTCTGATATGCAGTATTTT.

This clonotype was seen only a few times. The rearrangement uses TRBV5-1 and TRBJ2-1; 10 bases align to TRBD1. Trimming removed 0 bases from V and 2 bases from J; junction bases left unmatched: 8. The CDR3 runs 18 residues. Germline V lookup: CDR1 SGHRS, CDR2 YFSETQ. In DNA, the CDR3 is TGCGCCAGCAGCTTGGGGGGGACAGGGGCCAAGCCCTACAATGAGCAGTTCTTC. Its protein is CASSLGGTGAKPYNEQFF.

Concerning this clonotype itself: This could be a read error, since a much larger clone is one nucleotide away. As the CDR3 is not closed by the conserved phenylalanine or tryptophan, this likely results from a read error. J is TRBJ2-2 and V is TRBV29-1; D remains ambiguous. Germline-derived CDR1 and CDR2 are SQVTM and ANQGSEA. This CDR3 contains 12 residues. Trimming stripped 2 bases from V and 1 base from J, with 2 bases between. CDR3 bases: TGCAGCGTTGAACAGAACACCGGGGAGCTGTTTTCT. Translating it yields CSVEQNTGELFS.

In the case of this clonotype: This sequence may be a read error, since a much larger clone differs from it by one base. The chain has TRBV5-4 and TRBJ2-7; tentatively, D is TRBD2 (5 bases). CDR1 and CDR2 (germline): SGHNT, YYREEE (reference sequence). There are 14 residues in the CDR3. Trimming left V 3 bases short and J 0 bases short, with 10 bases between. CDR3 in DNA: TGTGCCAGCAGCTGGGCGGGCAGCTCCTACGAGCAGTACTTC. This sequence encodes CASSWAGSSYEQYF.

This chain uses TRBV28 with TRBJ1-2; 9 bases line up with TRBD1. The V gene end was trimmed by 4 bases and the J gene end by 4 bases; junction bases not matched to a gene: 10. The CDR3 sequence is 16 residues long. Germline V gene lookup returns CDR1 MDHEN and CDR2 SYDVKM. This chain's CDR3 is CASSSGGGQGIYGYTF. The CDR3 coding sequence is TGTGCCAGCAGTTCAGGGGGCGGACAGGGGATCTATGGCTACACCTTC.

This clonotype was counted many times. The chain links TRBV10-3 to TRBJ2-1, with 12 nucleotides matching TRBD2. The germline CDR1 and CDR2 sequences are ENHRY and SYGVKD. V was clipped by 6 bases and J by 8 bases; unmatched bases: 5. The CDR3 contains 14 residues. CDR3 nucleotide sequence: TGTGCCATCAGAGGACTAGCGGGACCGGATGAGCAGTTCTTC. It is translated as CAIRGLAGPDEQFF.

In its sample, this clonotype was seen many times. This chain uses TRBV7-8 with TRBJ2-2; D possibly uses TRBD1 or TRBD2 (5 bases each). Trimming left V 5 bases short and J 8 bases short, with 9 bases between. Per the germline V gene, CDR1 is SGHVS and CDR2 is FQNEAQ. This CDR3 spans 12 amino acids. The CDR3 spells CASSPGPGELFF. The CDR3 DNA sequence: TGTGCCAGCAGCCCGGGACCTGGGGAGCTGTTTTTT. The whole variable domain, filled in from reference TRBV7-8 and TRBJ2-2, reads GAGVSQSPRYKVAKRGQDVALRCDPISGHVSLFWYQQALGQGPEFLTYFQNEAQLDKSGLPSDRFFAERPEGSVSTLKIQRTQQEDSAVYLCASSPGPGELFFGEGSRLTVL.

Ten or more counts support this clonotype. V usage is TRBV7-9 and J usage is TRBJ2-5; possibly TRBD2 for D (6 bases). The germline V and J ends were trimmed by 1 base and 1 base, with 10 bases remaining between them. CDR3 length: 15 amino acids. The germline V gene encodes CDR1 SEHNR and CDR2 FQNEAQ (reference sequence). The CDR3 sequence is CASSLVADPQETQYF. The CDR3 DNA sequence: TGTGCCAGCAGCTTAGTAGCGGACCCCCAAGAGACCCAGTACTTC.